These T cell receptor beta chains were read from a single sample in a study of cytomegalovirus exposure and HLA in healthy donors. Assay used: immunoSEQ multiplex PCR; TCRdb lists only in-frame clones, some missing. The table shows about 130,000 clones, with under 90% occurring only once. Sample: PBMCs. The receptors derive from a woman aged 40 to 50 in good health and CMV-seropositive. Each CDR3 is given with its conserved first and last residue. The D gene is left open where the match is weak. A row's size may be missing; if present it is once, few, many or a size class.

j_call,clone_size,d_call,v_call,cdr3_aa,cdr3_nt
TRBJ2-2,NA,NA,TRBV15,CATSPLTGELFF,TGTGCCACCAGCCCTCTTACCGGGGAGCTGTTTTTT
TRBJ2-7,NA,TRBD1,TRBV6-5,CASSYSTGTGSNEQYF,TGTGCCAGCAGTTACTCGACCGGGACAGGGTCCAACGAGCAGTACTTC
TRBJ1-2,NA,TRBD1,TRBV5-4,CASSPGQGAGFNYGYTF,TGTGCCAGCAGCCCTGGACAGGGGGCTGGTTTTAACTATGGCTACACCTTC
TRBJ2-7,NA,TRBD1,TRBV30,CAWSLRPGQGVYEQYF,TGTGCCTGGAGCCTCAGACCGGGACAGGGAGTCTACGAGCAGTACTTC
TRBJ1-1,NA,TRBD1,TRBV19,CASNPGQGAYTEAFF,TGTGCCAGTAATCCGGGACAGGGGGCTTACACTGAAGCTTTCTTT
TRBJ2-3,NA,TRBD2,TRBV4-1,CASSQDRISGGSGTDTQYF,TGCGCCAGCAGCCAAGATCGGATTAGCGGCGGGAGCGGGACAGATACGCAGTATTTT
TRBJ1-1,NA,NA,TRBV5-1,CASSLVAGPNTEAFF,TGCGCCAGCAGCTTGGTGGCTGGCCCGAACACTGAAGCTTTCTTT
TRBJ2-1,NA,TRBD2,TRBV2,CASRGLAGDLYNEQFF,TGTGCCAGCAGGGGACTAGCGGGCGACCTATACAATGAGCAGTTCTTC
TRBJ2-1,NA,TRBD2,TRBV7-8,CASGELAGPSYNEQFF,TGTGCCAGCGGCGAACTAGCGGGGCCTTCCTACAATGAGCAGTTCTTC
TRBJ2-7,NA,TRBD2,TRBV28,CATALLAVSYEQYF,TGTGCCACCGCGCTTCTAGCGGTCTCCTACGAGCAGTACTTC
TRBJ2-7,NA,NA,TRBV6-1,CASSPLRDGNYEQYF,TGTGCCAGCAGCCCGTTGCGGGACGGGAACTACGAGCAGTACTTC
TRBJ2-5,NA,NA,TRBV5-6,CASSYEPGTNQETQYF,TGTGCCAGCAGCTATGAGCCCGGGACAAACCAAGAGACCCAGTACTTC
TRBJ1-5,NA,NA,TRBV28,CATSPLQGGNQPQHF,TGTGCCACCTCCCCACTCCAGGGAGGGAATCAGCCCCAGCATTTT
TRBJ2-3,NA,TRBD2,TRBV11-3,CASSFSREADTQYF,TGTGCCAGCAGCTTCTCGCGGGAGGCAGATACGCAGTATTTT
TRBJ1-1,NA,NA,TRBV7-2,CASSFSPDGTNTEAFF,TGTGCCAGCAGCTTTTCTCCGGACGGGACTAACACTGAAGCTTTCTTT
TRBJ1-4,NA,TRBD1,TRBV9,CASSGGTGDEKLFF,TGTGCCAGCAGCGGTGGGACAGGGGACGAAAAACTGTTTTTT
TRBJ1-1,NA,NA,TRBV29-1,CSVEGTQGYTEAFF,TGCAGCGTTGAAGGGACGCAGGGGTACACTGAAGCTTTCTTT
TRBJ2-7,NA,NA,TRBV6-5,CASSPTRGVYEQYF,TGTGCCAGCAGTCCCACGCGCGGGGTATACGAGCAGTACTTC
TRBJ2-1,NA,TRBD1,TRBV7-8,CASSLPITGGTNNEQFF,TGTGCCAGCAGCTTACCTATTACAGGGGGCACGAACAATGAGCAGTTCTTC
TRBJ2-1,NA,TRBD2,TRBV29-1,CSVNGLAASYNEQFF,TGCAGCGTTAACGGACTAGCGGCTTCCTACAATGAGCAGTTCTTC
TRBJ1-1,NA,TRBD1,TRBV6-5,CASSLRGLNTEAFF,TGTGCCAGCAGTCTCAGGGGGCTTAACACTGAAGCTTTCTTT
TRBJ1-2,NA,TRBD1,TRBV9,CASSVEYRGYGYTF,TGTGCCAGCAGCGTAGAGTACAGGGGCTATGGCTACACCTTC
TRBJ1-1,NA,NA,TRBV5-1,CASSLAQVNTEAFF,TGCGCCAGCAGCTTGGCCCAGGTGAACACTGAAGCTTTCTTT
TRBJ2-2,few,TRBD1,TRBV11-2,CASRPPGQGTGELFF,TGTGCCAGCAGACCCCCGGGACAGGGGACCGGGGAGCTGTTTTTT
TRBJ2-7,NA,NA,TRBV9,CASSVYSGDYEQYF,TGTGCCAGCAGCGTCTACTCCGGGGACTACGAGCAGTACTTC
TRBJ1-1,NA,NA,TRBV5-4,CASSLGAGNTEAFF,TGTGCCAGCAGCTTGGGTGCGGGGAACACTGAAGCTTTCTTT
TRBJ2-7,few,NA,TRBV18,CASSPSPIPYEQYF,TGTGCCAGCTCACCAAGTCCTATCCCCTACGAGCAGTACTTC
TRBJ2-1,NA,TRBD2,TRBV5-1,CASSLDLAGRYNEQFF,TGCGCCAGCAGCTTGGACCTAGCGGGACGCTACAATGAGCAGTTCTTC
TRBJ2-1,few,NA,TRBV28,CASSFRVPTVEQFF,TGTGCCAGCAGTTTCAGGGTCCCCACCGTTGAGCAGTTCTTC
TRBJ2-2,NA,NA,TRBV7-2,CASSRSTGELFF,TGTGCCAGCAGCAGGAGCACCGGGGAGCTGTTTTTT
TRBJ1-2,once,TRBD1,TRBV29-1,CSVGDRSPYGYTF,TGCAGCGTTGGGGACAGGAGCCCGTATGGCTACACCTTC
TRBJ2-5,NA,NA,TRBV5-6,CASSLAQGEETQYF,TGTGCCAGCAGCTTGGCACAGGGAGAAGAGACCCAGTACTTC
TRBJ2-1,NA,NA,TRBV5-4,CASSLEARVYNEQFF,TGTGCCAGCAGCTTGGAGGCCAGGGTCTACAATGAGCAGTTCTTC
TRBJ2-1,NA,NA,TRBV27,CASSVTGYEQFF,TGTGCCAGCAGTGTGACAGGTTATGAGCAGTTCTTC
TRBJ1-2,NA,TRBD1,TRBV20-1,CSAPGQGDYTF,TGCAGTGCTCCGGGACAGGGCGACTACACCTTC
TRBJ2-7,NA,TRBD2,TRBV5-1,CASSGPGLQYEQHF,TGCGCCAGCAGCGGCCCGGGACTACAGTACGAGCAGCACTTC
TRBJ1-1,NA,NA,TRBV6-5,CASSYQTRNTEAFF,TGTGCCAGCAGTTACCAGACAAGGAACACTGAAGCTTTCTTT
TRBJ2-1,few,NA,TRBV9,CASSPGTLGYNEQFF,TGTGCCAGCAGCCCGGGGACTTTGGGTTACAATGAGCAGTTCTTC
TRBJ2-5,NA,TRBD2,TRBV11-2,CASSLSPSGETQYF,TGTGCCAGCAGCTTATCTCCTAGCGGGGAGACCCAGTACTTC
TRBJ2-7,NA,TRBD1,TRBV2,CASGPGQEFYEQYF,TGTGCCAGCGGACCGGGACAGGAGTTTTACGAGCAGTACTTC
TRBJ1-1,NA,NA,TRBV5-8,CASSLAGGLNTEAFF,TGTGCCAGCAGCTTGGCGGGGGGCTTGAACACTGAAGCTTTCTTT
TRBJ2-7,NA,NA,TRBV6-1,CASSVSGGHEQYF,TGTGCCAGCAGTGTCTCAGGGGGGCACGAGCAGTACTTC
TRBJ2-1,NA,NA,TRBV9,CASSVLIIGANNEQFF,TGTGCCAGCAGCGTTTTGATCATTGGGGCCAACAATGAGCAGTTCTTC